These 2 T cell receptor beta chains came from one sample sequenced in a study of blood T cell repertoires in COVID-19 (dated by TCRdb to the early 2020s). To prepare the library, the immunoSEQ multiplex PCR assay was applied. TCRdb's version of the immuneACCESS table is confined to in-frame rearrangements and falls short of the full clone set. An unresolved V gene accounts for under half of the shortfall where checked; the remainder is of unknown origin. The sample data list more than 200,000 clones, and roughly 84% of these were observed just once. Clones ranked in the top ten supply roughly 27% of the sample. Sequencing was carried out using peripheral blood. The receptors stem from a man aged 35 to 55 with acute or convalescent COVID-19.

The CDR3 protein is CASSQMQGNEQFF. The CDR3 DNA reads as TGTGCCAGCAGCCAAATGCAGGGCAATGAGCAGTTCTTC. V and J are TRBV7-3 and TRBJ2-1, with D possibly TRBD1 on 5 matching bases. Germline values: CDR1 SGHTA, CDR2 FQGTGA. Between the trimmed V and J ends, which lost 5 bases and 6 bases, there was a span of 11 bases. CDR3 size: 13 residues.

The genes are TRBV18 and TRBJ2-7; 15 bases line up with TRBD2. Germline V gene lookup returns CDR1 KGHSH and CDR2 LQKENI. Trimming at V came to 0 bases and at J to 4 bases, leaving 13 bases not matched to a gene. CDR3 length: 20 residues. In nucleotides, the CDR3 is TGTGCCAGCTCACCACCCCAAGGGACTAGCGGGAGGAAAGGGTTATACGAGCAGTACTTC. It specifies CASSPPQGTSGRKGLYEQYF.